Each of the 13 T cell receptor beta chains below was sequenced from the same sample in a study of blood T cell repertoires in COVID-19. Repertoires were generated with immunoSEQ multiplex PCR, while TCRdb's copy carries only in-frame clones and drops some. The repertoire includes 69,000 or so clones, nearly 90% of them detected once, and about 4.9% sits in the top ten. Sequencing was done on a sample of peripheral blood. These receptors came from a man aged 50-60 years with acute or convalescent COVID-19.

The V call is TRBV3-1 (or the pseudogene TRBV3-2), the J call TRBJ2-5; D gene unclear. There are 15 residues in the CDR3. V lost 0 bases and J lost 7, with 15 bases in between. The germline V gene encodes CDR1 LGHDT and CDR2 YNNKEL (reference sequence). The DNA for the CDR3 is TGTGCCAGCAGCCAAGATCCGAGGCCCACCGGGACCCAGTACTTC. Translating it yields CASSQDPRPTGTQYF.

This rearrangement joins TRBV5-1 to TRBJ1-1; TRBD1 aligns across 7 bases. This CDR3 contains 16 residues. The V and J ends lost 0 bases and 0 bases, in that order; junction bases with no gene match: 5. Germline V gives CDR1 SGHRS, CDR2 YFSETQ. CDR3 nucleotide sequence: TGCGCCAGCAGCTTGGTTAGGACAGGCCTGAACACTGAAGCTTTCTTT. Residues: CASSLVRTGLNTEAFF.

This rearrangement joins TRBV11-3 to TRBJ2-7, with TRBD1 matching 10 bases. The CDR3 is made up of 17 amino acids. Trimming removed 3 bases from V and 3 bases from J; junction bases left unmatched: 11. Per the germline V gene, CDR1 is SGHNT and CDR2 is YENEEA. This CDR3 is CASSLGPSTGGIYEQYF. CDR3 DNA sequence: TGTGCCAGCAGCTTGGGGCCCTCGACAGGGGGCATCTACGAGCAGTACTTC.

The V and J genes are TRBV19 and TRBJ2-1; possible D gene TRBD1, 5 bases. Trimming removed 1 base from V and 8 bases from J, with 15 bases in between. The germline V gene encodes CDR1 LNHDA and CDR2 SQIVND (reference sequence). The CDR3 sequence is 15 residues long. The CDR3: CASSIGPQGLDEQFF. CDR3 coding DNA: TGTGCCAGTAGTATAGGCCCCCAGGGTCTTGATGAGCAGTTCTTC.

This clone was found once. The gene calls are TRBV24-1 and TRBJ2-1; 8 bases fit TRBD1. The germline gives CDR1 KGHDR, CDR2 SFDVKD. Trimming took 5 bases from V and 4 from J; bases not matched to a gene: 6. The CDR3 sequence is 15 residues long. The CDR3 region is CATSAGQVGYNEQFF. CDR3 nucleotide sequence: TGTGCCACCAGTGCGGGACAGGTAGGTTACAATGAGCAGTTCTTC.

This chain connects TRBV12-3 or TRBV12-4 to TRBJ2-1; tentatively, D is TRBD2 (5 bases). CDR3 length: 12 amino acids. V gave up 3 bases and J gave up 11 bases, with 11 bases separating them. CDR3 nucleotide sequence: TGTGCCAGCAGTTTGGGTAGCGCCCAGCAGTTCTTC. It codes for CASSLGSAQQFF.

The chain combines TRBV6-5 with TRBJ2-3; 10 bases map to TRBD2. Trimming removed 8 bases from V and 3 bases from J; junction bases left unmatched: 5. Germline CDR1 and CDR2: MNHEY and SVGAGI. This CDR3 is built from 14 residues. The CDR3 region is CASLLAGETDTQYF. CDR3 DNA sequence: TGTGCCAGCCTCCTAGCGGGAGAAACAGATACGCAGTATTTT.

The rearrangement links TRBV10-3 to TRBJ2-3; the match to TRBD1 covers 9 bases. The CDR3 covers 14 residues. V gave up 6 bases and J gave up 1 base; unmatched junction bases: 2. The germline gives CDR1 ENHRY, CDR2 SYGVKD. CDR3 residues: CAIRGDRGTDTQYF. In nucleotides, the CDR3 is TGTGCCATCAGAGGGGACAGGGGCACAGATACGCAGTATTTT.

The CDR3 loop is CASSPWTARSRLYEQYF. CDR3 DNA sequence: TGTGCCAGCTCACCATGGACAGCGCGAAGCAGACTCTACGAGCAGTACTTC. This chain uses TRBV18 with TRBJ2-7; D possibly corresponds to TRBD1 (6 bases). There are 17 residues in the CDR3. Trimming pared 2 bases from V and 3 bases from J, leaving 20 bases between. Germline V lookup: CDR1 KGHSH, CDR2 LQKENI.

CDR3 in DNA: TGCGCCAGCAGCACCCAAACAGCTACTAACTATGGCTACACCTTC. As protein: CASSTQTATNYGYTF. This chain links TRBV5-1 with TRBJ1-2; D gene unclear. V lost 4 bases and J 0 bases, leaving 13 bases between the germline ends. The CDR3 is 15 residues long. Germline V gene data show CDR1 as SGHRS and CDR2 as YFSETQ.

This clone was seen a handful of times. This chain uses TRBV6-5 with TRBJ2-7, with 9 bases fitting TRBD2. Germline V gives CDR1 MNHEY, CDR2 SVGAGI. The CDR3 contains 15 residues. The junction had 8 bases not matched to a gene; V was cut back by 6 bases and J by 2 bases. CDR3 amino acids: CASRFSGRGAYEQYF. The CDR3 DNA follows: TGTGCCAGCAGGTTTAGCGGGAGAGGGGCCTACGAGCAGTACTTC.

In nucleotides, the CDR3 is TGTGCCAGCAGCCGCACCGGGACAGGGGGCACAGATACGCAGTATTTT. Encoded protein: CASSRTGTGGTDTQYF. The V gene is TRBV2, the J gene TRBJ2-3; 10 positions match TRBD1. V shed 6 bases and J 1 base; nucleotides not matched to a gene: 7. Germline CDR1 is SNHLY and CDR2 is FYNNEI. This CDR3 has 16 amino acids.

CDR3 nucleotide sequence: TGTGCCAGCAGCCCGCAGGGGGCAAATGGAAACACCATATATTTT. It is translated as CASSPQGANGNTIYF. J is TRBJ1-3 and V is TRBV6-5; 8 nucleotides line up with TRBD1. The CDR3 loop spans 15 amino acids. Germline values: CDR1 MNHEY, CDR2 SVGAGI. Germline trimming cut 6 bases from V and 3 bases from J; bases unmatched to any gene: 7.